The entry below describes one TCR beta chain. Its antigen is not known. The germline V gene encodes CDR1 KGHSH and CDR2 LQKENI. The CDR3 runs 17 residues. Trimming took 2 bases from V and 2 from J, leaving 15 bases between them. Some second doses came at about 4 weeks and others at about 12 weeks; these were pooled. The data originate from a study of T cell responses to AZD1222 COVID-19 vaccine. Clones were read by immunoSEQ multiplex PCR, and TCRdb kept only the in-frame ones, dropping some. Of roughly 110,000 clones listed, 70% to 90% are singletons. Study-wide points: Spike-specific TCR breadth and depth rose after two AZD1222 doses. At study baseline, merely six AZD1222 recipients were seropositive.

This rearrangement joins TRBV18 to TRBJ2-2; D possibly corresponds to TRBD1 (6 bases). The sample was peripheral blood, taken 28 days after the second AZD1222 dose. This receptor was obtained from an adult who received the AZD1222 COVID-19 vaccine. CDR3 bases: TGTGCCAGCTCACCAGACAGGCTTGGCGTTAACACCGGGGAGCTGTTTTTT. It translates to CASSPDRLGVNTGELFF.